Listed below are T cell receptor beta chains from one sample, sequenced in a study of shared clonotypes between healthy human individuals. Data came from immunoSEQ multiplex PCR; TCRdb stores just in-frame clones and leaves some out. This sample has fewer than 850,000 clones; 90% to 97% occur once, and the top ten carry around 0.21%. The source material was naive CD8+ T cells sorted from blood. Receptors originate from a young man in good health. Each CDR3 is given with its conserved first and last residue. D genes are given only for firm matches. Rows may omit the clone size; those that give it use once, few, many or a size class.

d_gene	len	v_gene	j_gene	abundance	CDR3nt	CDR3aa
TRBD2	16	TRBV7-8	TRBJ2-2	-	TGTGCCAGCAGCTTAGCGCTAGCGGGAAGCACCGGGGAGCTGTTTTTT	CASSLALAGSTGELFF
-	15	TRBV5-1	TRBJ2-3	-	TGCGCCAGCAGCGATATAGCGCCAGCAACAGATACGCAGTATTTT	CASSDIAPATDTQYF
-	10	TRBV29-1	TRBJ2-7	-	TGCAGCGTTGGATCCTACGAGCAGTACTTC	CSVGSYEQYF
-	16	TRBV11-1	TRBJ2-1	once	TGTGCCAGCAGCAACGGTGGGGCGGGAATCGAGAATGAGCAGTTCTTC	CASSNGGAGIENEQFF
-	19	TRBV11-2	TRBJ2-2	-	TGTGCCAGCAGCTTAGGAGGTAAAGGCGACCAGCGGAACACCGGGGAGCTGTTTTTT	CASSLGGKGDQRNTGELFF
TRBD1	14	TRBV5-1	TRBJ1-2	-	TGCGCCAGCAGCTTAAGACAGGGGAACTATGGCTACACCTTC	CASSLRQGNYGYTF
TRBD1	15	TRBV11-3	TRBJ2-1	-	TGTGCCAGCAGCCCTAGACAGGGAACGTACAATGAGCAGTTCTTC	CASSPRQGTYNEQFF
-	15	TRBV15	TRBJ2-7	-	TGTGCCACCAGCAGAGGGGGGAATCCGGGCTACGAGCAGTACTTC	CATSRGGNPGYEQYF
-	15	TRBV27	TRBJ1-3	-	TGTGCCAGCAGTTCCCCAAGTAGGGGCGGAAACACCATATATTTT	CASSSPSRGGNTIYF
-	13	TRBV16	TRBJ2-7	-	TGTGCCAGCAGGGATACTAGCTCCTACGAGCAGTACTTC	CASRDTSSYEQYF
-	15	TRBV6-6	TRBJ2-7	-	TGTGCCAGCAGTTCCGCACTAGACTCCCCCTACGAGCAGTACTTC	CASSSALDSPYEQYF